Each of the 17 T cell receptor beta chains below was sequenced from the same sample in a study of blood T cell repertoires in COVID-19. Sequenced by immunoSEQ multiplex PCR; TCRdb stores in-frame clones only, minus some. Of around 190,000 clones in the sample, 82% are singletons; the top ten hold roughly 8%. Source material: peripheral blood. These receptors all come from a woman aged 55-70 years with COVID-19, enrolled during active disease.

This chain joins TRBV10-3 and TRBJ2-2; the match to TRBD1 covers 7 bases. Germline CDR1 reads ENHRY; CDR2 reads SYGVKD. The CDR3 is 16 residues long. V dropped 6 bases and J dropped 0; count of bases not matched to a gene: 7. The CDR3 spells CAISALGGANTGELFF. CDR3 bases: TGTGCCATCAGCGCCTTAGGGGGCGCGAACACCGGGGAGCTGTTTTTT.

The V and J genes are TRBV7-3 and TRBJ2-2; TRBD1 matches at 7 bases. After removal of 4 bases from V and 4 bases from J, the junction contained 3 bases not matched to a gene. The CDR3 is 14 amino acids. CDR1 and CDR2 from the germline V gene are SGHTA and FQGTGA. The CDR3 bases are TGTGCCAGCAGCTCAGGGGGTAGCACCGGGGAGCTGTTTTTT. It codes for CASSSGGSTGELFF.

The genes are TRBV4-1 and TRBJ2-5; D perhaps matches TRBD1 (6 bases). V shed 2 bases and J shed 3 bases, with 16 bases lying between them. Germline CDR1 is MGHRA and CDR2 is YSYEKL. The CDR3 totals 16 residues. CDR3 nucleotides: TGCGCCAGCAGCCAATTGGGGGCAGCGGAGAAAGAGACCCAGTACTTC. It specifies CASSQLGAAEKETQYF.

The chain employs TRBV2 and TRBJ2-2; 7 positions match TRBD2. The CDR3 is made up of 16 amino acids. V lost 4 bases, J lost 4 bases, and 9 bases stayed unmatched. Germline V gives CDR1 SNHLY, CDR2 FYNNEI. The CDR3 DNA is TGTGCCAGCAGTGTGAGGGGAGGGACCACCACCGGGGAGCTGTTTTTT. Its protein product is CASSVRGGTTTGELFF.

This clone was seen only once. The genes are TRBV7-8 and TRBJ2-7, with 9 bases lining up with TRBD1. Germline values: CDR1 SGHVS, CDR2 FQNEAQ. This CDR3 contains 17 residues. V lost 5 bases and J lost 2; bases outside the gene matches: 13. CDR3 DNA sequence: TGTGCCAGCAGCCCGAAACTACCGGGACAGGGTGCCTACGAGCAGTACGTC. Translating gives CASSPKLPGQGAYEQYV.

This clone appeared a few times. The chain employs TRBV10-3 and TRBJ1-5; tentatively, D is TRBD1 (6 bases). Trimming stripped 4 bases from V and 2 bases from J, with 6 bases between. There are 13 residues in the CDR3. CDR1 ENHRY and CDR2 SYGVKD come from the germline V gene. The CDR3 DNA sequence: TGTGCCATCAGTGGGACAGGCAATCAGCCCCAGCATTTT. It translates to CAISGTGNQPQHF.

The chain recombines TRBV27 with TRBJ1-6, with 9 bases aligning to TRBD1. CDR3 length equals 17 residues. The junction had 14 bases not matched to a gene; V was cut back by 6 bases and J by 8 bases. Germline V CDR1 and CDR2: MNHEY, SMNVEV (reference sequence). CDR3 in DNA: TGTGCCAGCAGATTAATCCTACTGGGACAGGGCGATTCACCCCTCCACTTT. This encodes CASRLILLGQGDSPLHF.

This chain connects TRBV5-1 to TRBJ1-2; a possible D gene is TRBD1 (6 bases). The V gene's germline CDR1 is SGHRS and CDR2 YFSETQ. This CDR3 region has 13 residues. V shed 2 bases and J shed 8 bases, with 13 bases lying between them. The CDR3 nucleotides read TGCGCCAGCAGCTTTTCCGGGACAAACGGCTACACCTTC. Its translation is CASSFSGTNGYTF.

This sequence joins TRBV18 and TRBJ2-3, with 10 bases identical to TRBD2. Germline CDR1 reads KGHSH; CDR2 reads LQKENI. The trim removed 3 bases at V and 6 bases at J, leaving 27 bases unmatched. There are 22 residues in the CDR3. The CDR3 here is CASSPLGVDTSGLAGGADTQYF. The CDR3 nucleotides are TGTGCCAGCTCACCGCTTGGCGTAGACACGTCGGGATTAGCGGGAGGAGCGGATACGCAGTATTTT.

V and J are TRBV11-2 and TRBJ2-5, with TRBD2 identical over 8 bases. The germline V gene has CDR1 SGHAT and CDR2 FQNNGV. J lost 2 bases, V lost 3 bases, and 8 bases had no gene match. This CDR3 contains 16 residues. CDR3 nucleotide sequence: TGTGCCAGCAGCTTGGGGGGAGCGGGAGCACAAGAGACCCAGTACTTC. Translated, it gives CASSLGGAGAQETQYF.

The rearrangement uses TRBV5-8 and TRBJ2-3; D unclear. Trimming removed 3 bases at V and 9 bases at J, with 20 bases between. The germline CDR1 and CDR2 sequences are SGHTS and YDEGEE. The CDR3 loop spans 15 amino acids. The CDR3 DNA sequence: TGTGCCAGCAGCTCCCGCCCCGGTATAATAACGACGCAGTATTTT. Protein sequence: CASSSRPGIITTQYF.

The V call is TRBV11-2, the J call TRBJ2-2; D is unresolved. V lost 1 base and J lost 7, with 7 bases in between. This CDR3 has 13 amino acids. Germline V gene data show CDR1 as SGHAT and CDR2 as FQNNGV. The CDR3 protein is CASSLVTGGELFF. CDR3 nucleotides: TGTGCCAGCAGCTTAGTGACGGGCGGGGAGCTGTTTTTT.

This clone was observed a single time. J is TRBJ2-3 and V is TRBV30, with 9 positions matching TRBD2. CDR1 is GTSNPN and CDR2 is SVGIG in the germline V gene (reference sequence). With 0 bases clipped from V and 9 bases from J, the junction kept 13 bases outside the gene matches. This CDR3 has 16 residues. The CDR3 protein is CAWSVGSGRSDGTQYF. As DNA, the CDR3 is TGTGCCTGGAGTGTCGGTAGCGGGAGATCCGATGGGACGCAGTATTTT. The full variable domain, completed using reference TRBV30 and TRBJ2-3, is SQTIHQWPATLVQPVGSPLSLECTVEGTSNPNLYWYRQAAGRGLQLLFYSVGIGQISSEVPQNLSASRPQDRQFILSSKKLLLSDSGFYLCAWSVGSGRSDGTQYFGPGTRLTVL.

CDR3 region: CASSLNKGVWELFF. In nucleotides, the CDR3 is TGTGCCAGCAGCTTAAACAAAGGAGTGTGGGAACTGTTTTTT. This chain joins TRBV7-2 and TRBJ1-4; D is undetermined. This CDR3 contains 14 residues. V was clipped by 2 bases and J by 12 bases, with 16 bases between them. The germline gives CDR1 SGHTA, CDR2 FQGNSA. Complete variable domain (other parts from reference TRBV7-2 and TRBJ1-4): GAGVSQSPSNKVTEKGKDVELRCDPISGHTALYWYRQSLGQGLEFLIYFQGNSAPDKSGLPSDRFSAERTGGSVSTLTIQRTQQEDSAVYLCASSLNKGVWELFFGSGTQLSVL.

The V gene is TRBV11-2, the J gene TRBJ1-5; 8 bases are a match to TRBD1. In germline, CDR1 is SGHAT, CDR2 FQNNGV. The CDR3 has 15 amino acids. The V and J ends lost 5 bases and 6 bases, in that order; junction bases with no gene match: 9. The chain's CDR3 is CASSRGQDVGQPQHF. DNA of the CDR3: TGTGCCAGCAGCCGGGGACAGGATGTGGGTCAGCCCCAGCATTTT.

The rearrangement links TRBV7-2 to TRBJ1-5; D is ambiguous. Trimming took 2 bases from V and 4 from J, leaving 12 bases between them. The CDR3 is made up of 15 amino acids. Germline CDR1 and CDR2: SGHTA and FQGNSA. The CDR3 nucleotides are TGTGCCAGCAGCTTATCCCACCGGGGAAATCAGCCCCAGCATTTT. This sequence encodes CASSLSHRGNQPQHF.

The rearrangement links TRBV11-2 to TRBJ1-2; D may be TRBD1 (5 bases). The V gene lost 5 bases and the J gene lost 5 bases, with 21 bases spanning the gap. Germline CDR1 is SGHAT and CDR2 is FQNNGV. The CDR3 length is 16 residues. CDR3 bases: TGTGCCAGCAGCCTCAGTCCCCGGGGGAATTGGTATGGCTACACCTTC. It yields the protein CASSLSPRGNWYGYTF.